One and the same sample provided the 21 T cell receptor beta chains below, sequenced in a study of blood T cell repertoires in COVID-19. Using immunoSEQ multiplex PCR, the repertoire was profiled, and TCRdb retains in-frame clones only, with some absent. Counted here are about 100,000 clones, about 90% occurring once; the ten biggest clones make up around 6.9%. The sample taken for sequencing was peripheral blood. These receptors were taken from a man aged 25 to 40 in a cohort sampled during active COVID-19.

The chain is built from TRBV10-3 and TRBJ2-4, with D possibly TRBD2 on 6 matching bases. The V gene lost 0 bases and the J gene lost 2 bases, with 8 bases spanning the gap. The CDR3 is 15 residues long. Germline V lookup: CDR1 ENHRY, CDR2 SYGVKD. In DNA form, the CDR3 reads TGTGCCATCAGTGAGTCTGGGGGGACCAAAAACATTCAGTACTTC. It yields the protein CAISESGGTKNIQYF.

The chain is built from TRBV7-7 and TRBJ2-1; 7 nucleotides agree with TRBD1. The trim removed 5 bases at V and 4 bases at J, leaving 8 bases unmatched. The CDR3 is made up of 15 amino acids. Germline CDR1 and CDR2: SSHAT and FNYEAQ (reference sequence). Here the CDR3 reads CASSPRDSAYNEQFF. CDR3 nucleotide sequence: TGTGCCAGCAGCCCCCGGGACAGCGCGTACAATGAGCAGTTCTTC.

V gene TRBV28 combines with J gene TRBJ1-5; D ambiguous. The CDR3 covers 16 residues. V was pared by 2 bases and J by 3 bases, with 14 bases between. Germline-derived CDR1 and CDR2 are MDHEN and SYDVKM. The CDR3 region is CASSLIERVSNQPQHF. In DNA, the CDR3 is TGTGCCAGCAGTTTAATTGAGAGGGTTTCCAATCAGCCCCAGCATTTT.

The chain employs TRBV7-3 and TRBJ2-3; 13 nucleotides line up with TRBD2. The V segment lost 6 bases and the J segment 7 bases; nucleotides outside the gene matches: 7. The CDR3 sequence is 15 residues long. Germline-derived CDR1 and CDR2 are SGHTA and FQGTGA. The CDR3 protein is CASSSGLAGVHTQYF. Written as DNA, the CDR3 is TGTGCCAGCAGTTCCGGACTAGCGGGGGTGCATACGCAGTATTTT.

The rearrangement uses TRBV4-2 and TRBJ2-7; 8 bases match TRBD2. This CDR3 is built from 15 residues. Germline values: CDR1 LGHNA, CDR2 YNFKEQ. The V segment lost 3 bases and the J segment 1 base; nucleotides outside the gene matches: 5. CDR3 coding DNA: TGTGCCAGCAGCCAGCAACGGGGGGGGTCCTACGAGCAGTACTTC. As protein: CASSQQRGGSYEQYF.

V gene TRBV18 combines with J gene TRBJ1-6; D remains unclear. Germline CDR1 is KGHSH and CDR2 is LQKENI. The CDR3 runs to 18 residues. The ends were cut back, 2 bases at V and 7 bases at J, with 21 bases in the middle. CDR3 nucleotides: TGTGCCAGCTCACCATATCCCGTACAGAGTAATCCAAATTCACCCCTCCACTTT. Its translation is CASSPYPVQSNPNSPLHF.

This clone was observed once. The V call is TRBV6-2 or TRBV6-3, the J call TRBJ2-5; D might be TRBD2 (7 bases). V was trimmed by 4 bases and J by 6 bases, leaving 21 bases between them. The CDR3 loop spans 16 amino acids. From germline, CDR1 is MNHEY and CDR2 SVGEGT. CDR3 region: CASSSPGVREGKTQYF. CDR3 DNA sequence: TGTGCCAGCAGTTCGCCAGGGGTTAGGGAGGGGAAGACCCAGTACTTC.

The rearrangement links TRBV29-1 to TRBJ1-2, with D possibly being TRBD1 (5 bases). The CDR3 runs 14 residues. The V gene's germline CDR1 is SQVTM and CDR2 ANQGSEA. V dropped 6 bases and J dropped 4 bases, with 18 bases sitting between them. The CDR3 DNA follows: TGCAGCGTCGTGCAGGGTTCAGTGGGCTATGGCTACACCTTC. It translates to CSVVQGSVGYGYTF.

The chain links TRBV10-2 to TRBJ2-3; the match to TRBD1 covers 8 bases. This CDR3 region has 16 residues. Germline V gene sequence: CDR1 WSHSY, CDR2 SAAADI. V lost 7 bases, J lost 4 bases, and 13 bases stayed unmatched. In DNA form, the CDR3 reads TGCGCCAGCAACCAGGGGGCCCAGGATAGGGCAGATACGCAGTATTTT. Protein product: CASNQGAQDRADTQYF.

The CDR3 coding sequence is TGCGCCAGCAGCCCAAACATAGGGGGCTCGAACACTGAAGCTTTCTTT. Protein: CASSPNIGGSNTEAFF. The chain combines TRBV5-1 with TRBJ1-1, with 7 bases fitting TRBD1. The V gene end was trimmed by 4 bases and the J gene end by 1 base; junction bases not matched to a gene: 10. Looked up from germline, CDR1 is SGHRS and CDR2 is YFSETQ. The CDR3 has 16 residues.

The chain uses TRBV27 and TRBJ2-2; 7 bases agree with TRBD2. The V and J ends lost 6 bases and 1 base, in that order; junction bases with no gene match: 8. There are 16 residues in the CDR3. From germline, CDR1 is MNHEY and CDR2 SMNVEV (reference sequence). CDR3 coding DNA: TGTGCCAGCAGCCGTGGGGCTAGCGGGAACACCGGGGAGCTGTTTTTT. Translated: CASSRGASGNTGELFF.

This clone was observed a few times. The chain joins TRBV3-1 (or the pseudogene TRBV3-2) to TRBJ1-3; 12 bases are a match to TRBD1. The V segment lost 4 bases and the J segment 8 bases; nucleotides outside the gene matches: 6. This CDR3 is 15 amino acids long. Looked up from germline, CDR1 is LGHDT and CDR2 is YNNKEL (reference sequence). The DNA for the CDR3 is TGTGCCAGCAGCCCTTGGGACAGGGGGCCAGACACCATATATTTT. It translates to CASSPWDRGPDTIYF.

The V gene is TRBV12-3 or TRBV12-4, the J gene TRBJ2-7; D ambiguous. V dropped 3 bases and J dropped 0 bases, with 6 bases sitting between them. This CDR3 spans 13 amino acids. The CDR3, as DNA: TGTGCCAGCAGTTTGTTGAGCTCCTACGAGCAGTACTTC. It encodes CASSLLSSYEQYF.

J is TRBJ1-2 and V is TRBV7-9; 9 nucleotides line up with TRBD1. V shed 5 bases and J 7 bases; nucleotides not matched to a gene: 8. Germline CDR1 SEHNR, CDR2 FQNEAQ (reference sequence). The CDR3 consists of 14 residues. CDR3 coding DNA: TGTGCCAGCAGCCCCGGACAGGGGTTAGGTGGCTACACCTTC. Translating it yields CASSPGQGLGGYTF.

The rearrangement joins TRBV6-5 to TRBJ2-7, with D maybe TRBD2 (6 bases). From germline, CDR1 is MNHEY and CDR2 SVGAGI. The V end was cut by 6 bases, the J end by 7 bases, with 7 bases between. The CDR3 is made up of 10 amino acids. The CDR3 spells CASRGREQYF. CDR3 coding DNA: TGTGCCAGCAGAGGGAGGGAGCAGTACTTC.

Here the CDR3 DNA reads TGTGCCAGCAGTTACAGGGGGCAGTACGAGCAGTACTTC. Translation gives CASSYRGQYEQYF. The genes are TRBV6-6 and TRBJ2-7, with TRBD1 identical over 7 bases. Looked up from germline, CDR1 is MNHNY and CDR2 is SVGAGI (reference sequence). There are 13 residues in the CDR3. V gave up 2 bases and J gave up 4 bases; unmatched junction bases: 2.

The chain combines TRBV19 with TRBJ1-2; no reliable D call. Trimming removed 6 bases at V and 2 bases at J, with 13 bases between. Germline lookup yields CDR1 LNHDA and CDR2 SQIVND (reference sequence). The CDR3 length is 14 residues. In DNA, the CDR3 is TGTGCCAGTAGACACAGCTATGGGAACTATGGCTACACCTTC. This sequence encodes CASRHSYGNYGYTF.

The chain carries TRBV30 and TRBJ1-2, with a tentative D call TRBD1 (6 bases). Germline values: CDR1 GTSNPN, CDR2 SVGIG (reference sequence). Trimming took off 3 bases at V and 2 bases at J, with 10 bases between the two ends. The CDR3 has 13 residues. CDR3 coding DNA: TGTGCCTGGAGGCAACAGGGAAACTATGGCTACACCTTC. Translated, it gives CAWRQQGNYGYTF.

V usage is TRBV9 and J usage is TRBJ2-1; no definite D call. Germline CDR1 is SGDLS and CDR2 is YYNGEE. V was shortened by 3 bases and J by 4 bases, with 20 bases between the two germline ends. The CDR3 is made up of 17 amino acids. Here the CDR3 DNA reads TGTGCCAGCAGCGCCGACCCCAATTACCCAGGTTACAATGAGCAGTTCTTC. It codes for CASSADPNYPGYNEQFF.

This clone turned up a few times. The CDR3 region is CASSVPGQLYEQYF. The CDR3 nucleotides read TGTGCCAGCAGCGTTCCGGGACAGCTTTACGAGCAGTACTTC. This chain joins TRBV7-9 and TRBJ2-7, with TRBD1 matching over 7 bases. With 5 bases clipped from V and 4 bases from J, the junction kept 8 bases outside the gene matches. The CDR3 has 14 amino acids. Germline CDR1 and CDR2: SEHNR and FQNEAQ (reference sequence).

At least ten counts were recorded for this clone. The chain is built from TRBV2 and TRBJ2-5; a weak D match, TRBD1 (6 bases). CDR3 length: 13 amino acids. CDR1 SNHLY and CDR2 FYNNEI come from the germline V gene. The V and J ends lost 4 bases and 1 base respectively, with 7 bases between them. In DNA, the CDR3 is TGTGCCAGCAGTGGGGGGCTCCAAGAGACCCAGTACTTC. It is translated as CASSGGLQETQYF.